The entry that follows covers one T cell receptor (beta chain) sequence. Its antigen is undetermined. The data belong to a study of cytomegalovirus exposure and HLA in healthy donors. Study details: In terms of ancestry, the Caucasian-associated cluster contained 75% to 90% of the approximately 380 genotyped donors. Study-wide results and limits: Cytomegalovirus status was reportedly diagnosed by the classifier with high sensitivity and specificity.

This CDR3 region has 15 residues. V shed 4 bases, J shed 6 bases, and the junction held 8 bases outside the gene matches. CDR1 and CDR2 (germline): SGHDT, YYEEEE. It was with 60 Vbeta and 13 Jbeta primers that the PCR ran. Data came from immunoSEQ multiplex PCR; TCRdb stores just in-frame clones and leaves some out. This sample has some 120,000 clones; over 65% occur once, and the top ten carry about 3.5%. The clonotype was recovered from a young man in good health and CMV-seronegative. This sequence joins TRBV5-6 and TRBJ2-3, with 10 bases lining up with TRBD2. The sequenced sample consisted of PBMCs. The CDR3 DNA reads TGTGCCAGCAGCAGAGGGAGCGGGGGGGAGGATACGCAGTATTTT. As protein: CASSRGSGGEDTQYF.